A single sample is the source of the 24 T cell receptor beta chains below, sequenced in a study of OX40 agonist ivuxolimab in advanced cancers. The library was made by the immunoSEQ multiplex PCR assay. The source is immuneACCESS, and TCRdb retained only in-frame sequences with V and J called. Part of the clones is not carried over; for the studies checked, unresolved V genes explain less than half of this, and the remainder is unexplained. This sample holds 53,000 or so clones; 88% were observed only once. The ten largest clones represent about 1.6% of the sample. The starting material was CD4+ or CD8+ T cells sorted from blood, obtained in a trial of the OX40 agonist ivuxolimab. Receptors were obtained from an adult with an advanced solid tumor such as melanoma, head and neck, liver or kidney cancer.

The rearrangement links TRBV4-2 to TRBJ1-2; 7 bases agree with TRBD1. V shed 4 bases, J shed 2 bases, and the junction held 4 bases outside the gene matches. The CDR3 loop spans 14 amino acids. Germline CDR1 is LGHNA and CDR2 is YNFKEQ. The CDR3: CASSLKQGNYGYTF. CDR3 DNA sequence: TGTGCCAGCAGCCTCAAACAGGGGAACTATGGCTACACCTTC.

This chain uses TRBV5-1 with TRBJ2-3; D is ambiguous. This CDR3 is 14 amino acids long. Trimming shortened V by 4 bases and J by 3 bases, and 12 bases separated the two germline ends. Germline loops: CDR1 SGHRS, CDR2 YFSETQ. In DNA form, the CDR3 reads TGCGCCAGCAGCCCGGACGTGGGTACAGATACGCAGTATTTT. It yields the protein CASSPDVGTDTQYF.

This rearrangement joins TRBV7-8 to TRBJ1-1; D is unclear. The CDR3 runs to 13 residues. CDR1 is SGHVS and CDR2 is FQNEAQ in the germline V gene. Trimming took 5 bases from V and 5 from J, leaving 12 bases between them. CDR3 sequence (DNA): TGTGCCAGCAGCGGGGTAGTGGGGACTGAAGCTTTCTTT. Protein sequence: CASSGVVGTEAFF.

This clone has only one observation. This CDR3 reads CASSVGGLPFYEQYF. DNA for the CDR3: TGTGCCAGCAGCGTAGGGGGTCTTCCATTCTACGAGCAGTACTTC. This sequence joins TRBV9 and TRBJ2-7; D is uncertain. Deletions cut 0 bases from V and 3 bases from J, with 13 bases between. CDR3 size: 15 residues. Germline CDR1 and CDR2: SGDLS and YYNGEE.

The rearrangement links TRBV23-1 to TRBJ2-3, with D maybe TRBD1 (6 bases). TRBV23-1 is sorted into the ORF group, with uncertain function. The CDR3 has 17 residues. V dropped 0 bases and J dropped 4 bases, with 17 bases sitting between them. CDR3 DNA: TGCGCCAGCAGTCAATCGGTCCAGGGGATGGCCGCAGATACGCAGTATTTT. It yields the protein CASSQSVQGMAADTQYF.

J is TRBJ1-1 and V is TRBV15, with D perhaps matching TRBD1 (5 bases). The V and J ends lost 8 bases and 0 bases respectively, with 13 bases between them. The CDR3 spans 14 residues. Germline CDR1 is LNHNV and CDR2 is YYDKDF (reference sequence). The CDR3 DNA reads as TGTGCCACCTCCAGAGAGGGGTTGAACACTGAAGCTTTCTTT. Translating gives CATSREGLNTEAFF.

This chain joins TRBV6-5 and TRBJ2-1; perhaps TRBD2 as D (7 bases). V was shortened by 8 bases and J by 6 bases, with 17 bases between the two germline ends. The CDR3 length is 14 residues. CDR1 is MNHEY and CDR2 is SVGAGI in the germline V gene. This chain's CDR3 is CASARGGQVNEQFF. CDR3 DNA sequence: TGTGCCAGCGCTCGCGGGGGCCAAGTCAATGAGCAGTTCTTC.

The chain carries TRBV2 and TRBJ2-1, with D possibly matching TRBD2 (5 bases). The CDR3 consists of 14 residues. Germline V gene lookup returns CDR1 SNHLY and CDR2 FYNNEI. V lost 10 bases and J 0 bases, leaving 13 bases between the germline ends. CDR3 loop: CAILRADSYNEQFF. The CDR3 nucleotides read TGTGCCATCCTCCGAGCGGACTCCTACAATGAGCAGTTCTTC.

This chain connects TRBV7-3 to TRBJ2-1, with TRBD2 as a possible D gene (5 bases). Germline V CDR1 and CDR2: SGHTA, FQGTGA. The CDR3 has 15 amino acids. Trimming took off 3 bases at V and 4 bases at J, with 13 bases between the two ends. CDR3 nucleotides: TGTGCCAGCAGCTTGGAAGCGGTTATTTACAATGAGCAGTTCTTC. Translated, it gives CASSLEAVIYNEQFF.

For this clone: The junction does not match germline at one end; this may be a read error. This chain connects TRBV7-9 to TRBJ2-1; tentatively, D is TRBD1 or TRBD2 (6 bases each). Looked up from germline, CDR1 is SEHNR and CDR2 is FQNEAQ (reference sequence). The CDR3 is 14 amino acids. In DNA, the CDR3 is TGTGCCAGCAGCTTGACGGGGGCCGGAGGTGAGCGGTTCTTC. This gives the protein CASSLTGAGGERFF.

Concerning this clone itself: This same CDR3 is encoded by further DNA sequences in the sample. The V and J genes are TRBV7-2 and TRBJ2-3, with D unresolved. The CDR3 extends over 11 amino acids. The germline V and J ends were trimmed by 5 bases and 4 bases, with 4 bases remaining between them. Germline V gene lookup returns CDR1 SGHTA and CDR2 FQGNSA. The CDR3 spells CASSTADTQYF. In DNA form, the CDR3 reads TGTGCCAGCAGCACCGCAGATACGCAGTATTTT.

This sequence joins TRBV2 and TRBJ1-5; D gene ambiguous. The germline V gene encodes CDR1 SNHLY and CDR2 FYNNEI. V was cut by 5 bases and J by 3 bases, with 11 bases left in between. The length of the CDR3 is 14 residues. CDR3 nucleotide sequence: TGTGCCAGCAGTCCACAAGGGAACAATCAGCCCCAGCATTTT. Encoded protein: CASSPQGNNQPQHF.

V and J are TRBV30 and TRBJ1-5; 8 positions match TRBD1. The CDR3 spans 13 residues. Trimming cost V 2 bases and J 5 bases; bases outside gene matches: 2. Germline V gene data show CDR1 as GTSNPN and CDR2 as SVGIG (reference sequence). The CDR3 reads CAWSPGGDQPQHF. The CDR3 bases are TGTGCCTGGAGTCCAGGGGGCGATCAGCCCCAGCATTTT.

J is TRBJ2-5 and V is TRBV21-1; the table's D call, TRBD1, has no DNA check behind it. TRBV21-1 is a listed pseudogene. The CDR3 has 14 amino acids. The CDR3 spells CASSESGTGFEQYF. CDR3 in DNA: TGTGCCAGCAGCGAGTCCGGGACAGGGTTTGAGCAGTACTTC.

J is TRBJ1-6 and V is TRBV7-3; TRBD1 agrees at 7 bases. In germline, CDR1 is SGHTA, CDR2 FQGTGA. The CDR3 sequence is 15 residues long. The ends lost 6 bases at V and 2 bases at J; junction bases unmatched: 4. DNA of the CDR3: TGTGCCAGCAGTTCCGGGACAGCCTATAATTCACCCCTCCACTTT. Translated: CASSSGTAYNSPLHF.

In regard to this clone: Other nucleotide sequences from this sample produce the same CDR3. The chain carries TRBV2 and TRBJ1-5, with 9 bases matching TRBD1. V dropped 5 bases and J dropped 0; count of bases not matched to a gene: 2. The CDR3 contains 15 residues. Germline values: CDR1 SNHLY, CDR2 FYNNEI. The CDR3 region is CASSPTGGSNQPQHF. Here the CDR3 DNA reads TGTGCCAGCAGTCCGACAGGGGGTAGCAATCAGCCCCAGCATTTT.

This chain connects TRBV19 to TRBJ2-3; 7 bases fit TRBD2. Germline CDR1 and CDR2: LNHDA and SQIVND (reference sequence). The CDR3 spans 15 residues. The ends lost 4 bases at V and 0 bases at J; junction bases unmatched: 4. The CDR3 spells CASSNLAASTDTQYF. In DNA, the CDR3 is TGTGCCAGTAGTAACCTAGCGGCTAGCACAGATACGCAGTATTTT.

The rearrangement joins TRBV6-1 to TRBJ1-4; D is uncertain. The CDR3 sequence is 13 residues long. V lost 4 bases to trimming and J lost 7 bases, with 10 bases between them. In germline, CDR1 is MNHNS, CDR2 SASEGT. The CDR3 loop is CASSVVDGEKLFF. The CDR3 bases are TGTGCCAGCAGTGTGGTGGATGGTGAAAAACTGTTTTTT.

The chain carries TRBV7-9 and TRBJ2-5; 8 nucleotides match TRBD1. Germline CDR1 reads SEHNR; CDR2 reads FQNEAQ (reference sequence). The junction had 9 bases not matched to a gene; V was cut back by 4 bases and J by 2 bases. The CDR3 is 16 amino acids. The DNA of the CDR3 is TGTGCCAGCAGCTCCAGCGGCAGGGGGCGGCAAGAGACCCAGTACTTC. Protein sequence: CASSSSGRGRQETQYF. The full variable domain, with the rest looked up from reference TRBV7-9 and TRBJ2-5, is DTGVSQNPRHKITKRGQNVTFRCDPISEHNRLYWYRQTLGQGPEFLTYFQNEAQLEKSRLLSDRFSAERPKGSFSTLEIQRTEQGDSAMYLCASSSSGRGRQETQYFGPGTRLLVL.

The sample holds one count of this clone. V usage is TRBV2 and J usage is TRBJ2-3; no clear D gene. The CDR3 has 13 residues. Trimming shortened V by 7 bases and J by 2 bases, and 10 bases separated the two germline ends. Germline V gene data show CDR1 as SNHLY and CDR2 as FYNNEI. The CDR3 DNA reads TGTGCCAGCAACCCGACTCTCACAGATACGCAGTATTTT. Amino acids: CASNPTLTDTQYF.

This CDR3 is CASRTGWGGYTF. DNA for the CDR3: TGTGCCAGCAGAACAGGGTGGGGTGGCTACACCTTC. The chain carries TRBV28 and TRBJ1-2, with D tentatively TRBD1 (6 bases). In germline, CDR1 is MDHEN, CDR2 SYDVKM. V was clipped by 6 bases and J by 7 bases, with 12 bases between them. This CDR3 is 12 amino acids long.

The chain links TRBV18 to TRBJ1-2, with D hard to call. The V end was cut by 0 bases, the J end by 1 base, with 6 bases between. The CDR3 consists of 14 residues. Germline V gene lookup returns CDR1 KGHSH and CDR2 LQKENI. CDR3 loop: CASSPPNRNYGYTF. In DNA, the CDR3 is TGTGCCAGCTCACCACCAAATCGTAACTATGGCTACACCTTC.

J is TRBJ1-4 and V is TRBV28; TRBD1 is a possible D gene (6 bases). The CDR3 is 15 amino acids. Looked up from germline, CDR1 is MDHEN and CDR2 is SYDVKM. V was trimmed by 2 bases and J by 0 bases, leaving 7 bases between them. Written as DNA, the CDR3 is TGTGCCAGCAGTTTAAGGGGGGCAACTAATGAAAAACTGTTTTTT. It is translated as CASSLRGATNEKLFF.

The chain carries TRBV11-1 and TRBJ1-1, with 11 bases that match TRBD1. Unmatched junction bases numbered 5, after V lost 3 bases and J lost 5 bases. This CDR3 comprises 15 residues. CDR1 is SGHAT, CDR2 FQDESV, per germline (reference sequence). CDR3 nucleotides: TGTGCCAGCAGCTTTCCGGGACAGGGGGGTACTGAAGCTTTCTTT. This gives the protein CASSFPGQGGTEAFF. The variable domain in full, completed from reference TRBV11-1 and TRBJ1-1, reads EAEVAQSPRYKITEKSQAVAFWCDPISGHATLYWYRQILGQGPELLVQFQDESVVDDSQLPKDRFSAERLKGVDSTLKIQPAELGDSAMYLCASSFPGQGGTEAFFGQGTRLTVV.